This TCR beta chain was identified during a study of blood T cell repertoires in COVID-19. The assay was immunoSEQ multiplex PCR, and TCRdb's table has in-frame clones only and misses some. Here the sample spans over 150,000 clones, 75% to 90% being singletons. The CDR3 consists of 17 residues. Germline trimming cut 4 bases from V and 7 bases from J; bases unmatched to any gene: 12. The source of this sequence is a man between 35 and 55 years old who had recovered from COVID-19. The genes are TRBV5-3 and TRBJ2-1; the match to TRBD2 covers 12 bases. TRBV5-3 falls under the ORF class, with uncertain function. Sequences were obtained from PBMCs or T cells enriched from blood (not recorded which). The CDR3, as DNA: TGTGCCAGAAGCCTGGTCGGTAGGCTAGCGGGGGGGAATGAGCAGTTCTTC. As protein: CARSLVGRLAGGNEQFF.